This record looks at one T cell receptor beta chain sequence and its context. The same CDR3 arises from other DNA sequences in this sample as well. Assay: immunoSEQ multiplex PCR; the TCRdb copy retains only in-frame clones and omits some. The top ten clones hold under 13% of a sample with about 53,000 clones, around 87% of them seen once. These data come from a study of OX40 agonist ivuxolimab in advanced cancers. The ends were cut back, 6 bases at V and 5 bases at J, with 15 bases in the middle. The CDR3 totals 13 residues. The germline V gene has CDR1 SGHDT and CDR2 YYEEEE. The V call is TRBV5-6, the J call TRBJ2-7; D ambiguous. This specimen was CD4+ or CD8+ T cells sorted from blood, taken in a trial of the OX40 agonist ivuxolimab. The receptor's source is an adult with an advanced solid tumor such as melanoma, head and neck, liver or kidney cancer. The CDR3 protein is CASTQKGWDEQYF. CDR3 sequence (DNA): TGTGCCAGCACCCAAAAGGGATGGGACGAGCAGTACTTC.